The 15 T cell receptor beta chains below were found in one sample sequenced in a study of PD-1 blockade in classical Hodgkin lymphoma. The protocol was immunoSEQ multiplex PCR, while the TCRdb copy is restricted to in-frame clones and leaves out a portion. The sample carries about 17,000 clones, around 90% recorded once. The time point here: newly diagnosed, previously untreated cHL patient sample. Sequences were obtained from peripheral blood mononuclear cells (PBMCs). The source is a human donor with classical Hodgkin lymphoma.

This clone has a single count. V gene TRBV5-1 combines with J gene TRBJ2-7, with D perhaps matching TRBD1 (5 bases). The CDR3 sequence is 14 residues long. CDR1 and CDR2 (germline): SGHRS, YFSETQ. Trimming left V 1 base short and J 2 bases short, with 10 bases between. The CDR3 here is CASSLWGRPYEQYF. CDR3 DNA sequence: TGCGCCAGCAGCTTGTGGGGCCGGCCCTACGAGCAGTACTTC.

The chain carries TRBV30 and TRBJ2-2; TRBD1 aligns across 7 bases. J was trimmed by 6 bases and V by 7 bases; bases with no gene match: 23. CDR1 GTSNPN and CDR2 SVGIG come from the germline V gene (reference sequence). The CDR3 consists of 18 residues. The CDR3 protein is CAYYYNRQGGRYAGELFF. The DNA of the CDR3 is TGTGCCTACTATTACAACCGACAGGGCGGTAGATATGCCGGGGAGCTGTTTTTT.

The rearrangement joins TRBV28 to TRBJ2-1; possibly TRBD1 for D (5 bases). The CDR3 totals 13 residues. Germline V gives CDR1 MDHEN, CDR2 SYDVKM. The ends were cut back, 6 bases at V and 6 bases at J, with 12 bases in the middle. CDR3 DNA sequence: TGTGCCAGCAGGACAGATCTTTCCAATGAGCAGTTCTTC. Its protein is CASRTDLSNEQFF.

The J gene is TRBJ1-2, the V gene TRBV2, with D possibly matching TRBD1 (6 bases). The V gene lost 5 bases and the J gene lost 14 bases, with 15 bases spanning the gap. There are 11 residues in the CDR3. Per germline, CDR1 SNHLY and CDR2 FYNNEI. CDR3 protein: CASSRELGGTF. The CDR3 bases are TGTGCCAGCAGTCGGGAGTTAGGGGGAACCTTC. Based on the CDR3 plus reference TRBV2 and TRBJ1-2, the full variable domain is EPEVTQTPSHQVTQMGQEVILRCVPISNHLYFYWYRQILGQKVEFLVSFYNNEISEKSEIFDDQFSVERPDGSNFTLKIRSTKLEDSAMYFCASSRELGGTFGSGTRLTVV.

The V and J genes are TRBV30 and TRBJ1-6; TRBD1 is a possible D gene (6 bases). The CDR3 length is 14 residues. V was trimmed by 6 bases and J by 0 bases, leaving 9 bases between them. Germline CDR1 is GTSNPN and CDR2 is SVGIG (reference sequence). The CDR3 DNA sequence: TGTGCCTGTCGACAGGACTCCTATAATTCACCCCTCCACTTT. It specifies CACRQDSYNSPLHF. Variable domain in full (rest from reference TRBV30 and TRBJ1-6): SQTIHQWPATLVQPVGSPLSLECTVEGTSNPNLYWYRQAAGRGLQLLFYSVGIGQISSEVPQNLSASRPQDRQFILSSKKLLLSDSGFYLCACRQDSYNSPLHFGNGTRLTVT.

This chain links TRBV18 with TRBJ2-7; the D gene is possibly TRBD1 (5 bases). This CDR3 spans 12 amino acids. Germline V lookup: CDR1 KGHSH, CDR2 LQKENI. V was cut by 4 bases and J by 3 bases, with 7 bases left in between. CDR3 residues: CASSHDSYEQYF. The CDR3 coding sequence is TGTGCCAGCTCACACGACAGCTACGAGCAGTACTTC.

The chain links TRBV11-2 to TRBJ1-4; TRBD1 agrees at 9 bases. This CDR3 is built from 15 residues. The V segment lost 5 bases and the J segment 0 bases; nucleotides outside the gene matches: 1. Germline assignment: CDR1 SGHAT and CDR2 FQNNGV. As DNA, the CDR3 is TGTGCCAGCAGCCGACAGGGGGCAACTAATGAAAAACTGTTTTTT. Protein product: CASSRQGATNEKLFF.

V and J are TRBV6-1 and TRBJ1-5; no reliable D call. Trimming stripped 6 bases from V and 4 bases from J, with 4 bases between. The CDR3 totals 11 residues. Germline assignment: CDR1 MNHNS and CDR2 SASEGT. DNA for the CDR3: TGTGCCAGCAGCAGAAATCAGCCCCAGCATTTT. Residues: CASSRNQPQHF.

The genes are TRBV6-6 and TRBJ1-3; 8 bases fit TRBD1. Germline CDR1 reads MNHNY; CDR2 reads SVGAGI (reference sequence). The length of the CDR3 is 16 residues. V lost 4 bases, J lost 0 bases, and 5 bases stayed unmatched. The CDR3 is CASSSTGGNSGNTIYF. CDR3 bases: TGTGCCAGCAGTTCTACAGGGGGGAACTCTGGAAACACCATATATTTT.

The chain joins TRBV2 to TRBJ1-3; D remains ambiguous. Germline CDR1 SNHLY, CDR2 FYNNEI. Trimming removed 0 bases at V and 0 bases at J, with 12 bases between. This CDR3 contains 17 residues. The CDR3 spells CASSEAAGLHSGNTIYF. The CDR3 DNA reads TGTGCCAGCAGTGAAGCGGCCGGACTCCACTCTGGAAACACCATATATTTT.

The CDR3 loop reads CASSFTGAASYGYTF. CDR3 in DNA: TGTGCCAGCAGCTTTACAGGGGCGGCTAGTTATGGCTACACCTTC. V gene TRBV5-8 combines with J gene TRBJ1-2; 7 nucleotides agree with TRBD1. The germline CDR1 and CDR2 sequences are SGHTS and YDEGEE. After removal of 2 bases from V and 5 bases from J, the junction contained 9 bases not matched to a gene. The CDR3 sequence is 15 residues long.

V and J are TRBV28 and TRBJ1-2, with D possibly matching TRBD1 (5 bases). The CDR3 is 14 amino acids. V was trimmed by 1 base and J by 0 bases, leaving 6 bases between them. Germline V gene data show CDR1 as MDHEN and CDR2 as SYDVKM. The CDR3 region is CASSLSTANYGYTF. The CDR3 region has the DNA TGTGCCAGCAGTTTATCGACAGCTAACTATGGCTACACCTTC.

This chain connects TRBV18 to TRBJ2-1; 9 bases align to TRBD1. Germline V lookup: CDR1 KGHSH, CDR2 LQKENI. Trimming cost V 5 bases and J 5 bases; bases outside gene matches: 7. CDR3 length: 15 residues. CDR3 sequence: CASSRTRTGDNEQFF. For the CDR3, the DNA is TGTGCCAGCTCAAGAACTCGGACAGGGGACAATGAGCAGTTCTTC.

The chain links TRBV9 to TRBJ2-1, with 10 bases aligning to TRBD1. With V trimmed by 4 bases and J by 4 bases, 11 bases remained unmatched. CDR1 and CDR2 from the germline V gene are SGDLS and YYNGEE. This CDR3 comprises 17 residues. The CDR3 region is CASSTATGTGVYNEQFF. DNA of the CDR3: TGTGCCAGCAGCACCGCCACCGGGACAGGGGTTTACAATGAGCAGTTCTTC.

CDR3 in amino acids: CSVVGHLAYEQYF. The CDR3 DNA reads TGCAGCGTTGTGGGACACCTTGCCTACGAGCAGTACTTC. This chain connects TRBV29-1 to TRBJ2-7, with a tentative D call TRBD1 (6 bases). The CDR3 has 13 amino acids. CDR1 and CDR2 (germline): SQVTM, ANQGSEA. Trimming pared 4 bases from V and 2 bases from J, leaving 12 bases between.